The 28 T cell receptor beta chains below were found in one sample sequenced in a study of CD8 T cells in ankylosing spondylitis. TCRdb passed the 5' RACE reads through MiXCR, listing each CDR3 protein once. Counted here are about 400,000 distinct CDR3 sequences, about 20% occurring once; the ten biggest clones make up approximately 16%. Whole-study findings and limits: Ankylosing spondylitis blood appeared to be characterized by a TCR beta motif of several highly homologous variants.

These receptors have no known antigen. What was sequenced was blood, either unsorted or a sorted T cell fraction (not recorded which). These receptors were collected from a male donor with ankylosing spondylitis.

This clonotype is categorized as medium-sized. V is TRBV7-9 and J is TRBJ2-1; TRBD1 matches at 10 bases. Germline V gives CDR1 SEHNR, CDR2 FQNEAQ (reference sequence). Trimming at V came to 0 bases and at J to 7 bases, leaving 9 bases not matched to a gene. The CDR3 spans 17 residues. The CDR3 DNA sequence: TGTGCCAGCAGCTTAGCGCTTGGTGGGACAGGGGTTAATGAGCAGTTCTTC. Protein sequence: CASSLALGGTGVNEQFF.

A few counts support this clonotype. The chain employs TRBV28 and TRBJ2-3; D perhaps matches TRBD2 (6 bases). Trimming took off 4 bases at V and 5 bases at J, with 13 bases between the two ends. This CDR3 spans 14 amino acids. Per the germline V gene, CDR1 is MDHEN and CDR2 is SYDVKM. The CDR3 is CASSWVLARDTQYF. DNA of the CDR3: TGTGCCAGCAGTTGGGTCCTAGCGAGAGATACGCAGTATTTT.

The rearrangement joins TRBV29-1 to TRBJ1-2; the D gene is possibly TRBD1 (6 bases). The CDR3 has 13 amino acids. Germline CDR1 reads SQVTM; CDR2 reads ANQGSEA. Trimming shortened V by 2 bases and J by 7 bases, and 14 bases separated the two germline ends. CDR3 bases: TGCAGCGTTGAACGGGGGCAGGCAGGTGGCTACACCTTC. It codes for CSVERGQAGGYTF.

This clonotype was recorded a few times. The CDR3 spells CASSAEGDRDSTEAFF. The CDR3 DNA is TGTGCCAGCAGCGCAGAGGGGGACAGGGACTCTACTGAAGCTTTCTTT. The chain carries TRBV9 and TRBJ1-1, with TRBD1 matching 9 bases. The CDR3 has 16 amino acids. V lost 3 bases, J lost 5 bases, and 11 bases stayed unmatched. Germline V gene sequence: CDR1 SGDLS, CDR2 YYNGEE.

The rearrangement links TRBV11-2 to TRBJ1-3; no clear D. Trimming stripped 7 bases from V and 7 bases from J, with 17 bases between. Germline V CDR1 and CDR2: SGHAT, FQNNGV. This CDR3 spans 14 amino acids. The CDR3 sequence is CASTPPGIRNTIYF. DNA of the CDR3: TGTGCCAGCACCCCCCCCGGGATTAGGAACACCATATATTTT. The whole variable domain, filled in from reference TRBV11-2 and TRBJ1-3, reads EAGVAQSPRYKIIEKRQSVAFWCNPISGHATLYWYQQILGQGPKLLIQFQNNGVVDDSQLPKDRFSAERLKGVDSTLKIQPAKLEDSAVYLCASTPPGIRNTIYFGEGSWLTVV.

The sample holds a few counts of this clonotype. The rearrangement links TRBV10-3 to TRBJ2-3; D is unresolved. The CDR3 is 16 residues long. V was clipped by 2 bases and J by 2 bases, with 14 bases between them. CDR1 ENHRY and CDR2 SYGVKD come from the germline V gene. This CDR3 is CAISEDPPQSTDTQYF. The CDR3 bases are TGTGCCATCAGTGAGGACCCGCCTCAATCCACAGATACGCAGTATTTT.

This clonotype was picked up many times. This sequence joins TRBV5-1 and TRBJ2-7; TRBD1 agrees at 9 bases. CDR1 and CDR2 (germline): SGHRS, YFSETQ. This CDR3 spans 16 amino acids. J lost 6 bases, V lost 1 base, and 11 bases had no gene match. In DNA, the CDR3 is TGCGCCAGCAGCTTGTACTCCGGGACAGGGACAGGCGAGCAGTACTTC. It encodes CASSLYSGTGTGEQYF.

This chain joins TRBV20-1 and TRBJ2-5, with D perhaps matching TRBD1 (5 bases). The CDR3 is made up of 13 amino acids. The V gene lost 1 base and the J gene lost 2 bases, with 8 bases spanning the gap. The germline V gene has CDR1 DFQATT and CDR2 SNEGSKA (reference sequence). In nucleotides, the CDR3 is TGCAGTGCTAGAGTCCGGACACAAGAGACCCAGTACTTC. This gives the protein CSARVRTQETQYF.

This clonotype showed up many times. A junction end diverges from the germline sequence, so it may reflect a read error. CDR3 nucleotide sequence: TGTGCGAGCACGCTGGGTTGGAATGAGCAGTTCTTC. Its translation: CASTLGWNEQFF. The chain couples TRBV7-9 to TRBJ2-1; D ambiguous. CDR1 is SEHNR, CDR2 FQNEAQ, per germline (reference sequence). The CDR3 extends over 12 amino acids.

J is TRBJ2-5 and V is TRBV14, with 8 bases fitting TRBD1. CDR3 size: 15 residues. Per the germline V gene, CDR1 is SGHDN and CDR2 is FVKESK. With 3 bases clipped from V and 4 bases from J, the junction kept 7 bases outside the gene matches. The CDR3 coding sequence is TGTGCCAGCAGCCACCAGACAGGGGTGACAGAGACCCAGTACTTC. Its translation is CASSHQTGVTETQYF.

CDR3 residues: CASSSISGQAFKTPQHF. The CDR3 region has the DNA TGTGCCAGCAGTTCGATCTCGGGACAGGCCTTCAAGACGCCCCAGCATTTT. The chain recombines TRBV27 with TRBJ1-5; 8 positions match TRBD1. The ends lost 4 bases at V and 9 bases at J; junction bases unmatched: 17. CDR1 is MNHEY and CDR2 is SMNVEV in the germline V gene (reference sequence). This CDR3 has 17 residues.

As DNA, the CDR3 is TGCGCCAGCAGCCAAGATCCGGGACAGGGGTTTCAGCCCCAGCATTTT. Its protein product is CASSQDPGQGFQPQHF. The genes are TRBV4-1 and TRBJ1-5; 10 nucleotides match TRBD1. This CDR3 has 16 residues. The V segment lost 0 bases and the J segment 6 bases; nucleotides outside the gene matches: 5. Germline V gives CDR1 MGHRA, CDR2 YSYEKL.

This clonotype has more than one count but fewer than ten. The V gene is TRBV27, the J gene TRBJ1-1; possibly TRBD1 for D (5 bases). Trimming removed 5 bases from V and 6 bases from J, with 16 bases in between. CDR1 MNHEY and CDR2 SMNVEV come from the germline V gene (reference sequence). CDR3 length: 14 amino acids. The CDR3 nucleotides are TGTGCCAGCAGTCCACAGGAGGGAAGGTCTGAAGCTTTCTTT. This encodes CASSPQEGRSEAFF.

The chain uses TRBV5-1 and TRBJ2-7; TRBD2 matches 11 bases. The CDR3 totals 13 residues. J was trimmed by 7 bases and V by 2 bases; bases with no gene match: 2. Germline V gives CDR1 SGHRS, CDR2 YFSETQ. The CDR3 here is CASSFRTSGEQYF. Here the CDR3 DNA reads TGCGCCAGCAGCTTCCGGACTAGCGGGGAGCAGTACTTC.

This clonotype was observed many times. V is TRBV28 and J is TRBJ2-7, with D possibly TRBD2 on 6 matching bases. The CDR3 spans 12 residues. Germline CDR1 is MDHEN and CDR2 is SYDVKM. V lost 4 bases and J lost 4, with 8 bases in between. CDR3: CASSWGEYEQYF. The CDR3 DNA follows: TGTGCCAGCAGTTGGGGGGAGTACGAGCAGTACTTC.

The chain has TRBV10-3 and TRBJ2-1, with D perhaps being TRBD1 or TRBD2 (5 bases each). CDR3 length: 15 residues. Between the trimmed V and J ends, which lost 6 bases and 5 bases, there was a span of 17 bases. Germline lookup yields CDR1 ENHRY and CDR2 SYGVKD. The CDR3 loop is CAIRTGTDLNNEQFF. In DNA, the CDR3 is TGTGCCATCAGGACCGGGACCGATTTAAACAATGAGCAGTTCTTC.

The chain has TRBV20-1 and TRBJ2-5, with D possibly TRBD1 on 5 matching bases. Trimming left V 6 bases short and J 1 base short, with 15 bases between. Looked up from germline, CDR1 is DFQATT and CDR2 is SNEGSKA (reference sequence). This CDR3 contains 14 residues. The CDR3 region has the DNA TGCAGTGCAGTACCCGACAGTCCCCAAGAGACCCAGTACTTC. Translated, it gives CSAVPDSPQETQYF.

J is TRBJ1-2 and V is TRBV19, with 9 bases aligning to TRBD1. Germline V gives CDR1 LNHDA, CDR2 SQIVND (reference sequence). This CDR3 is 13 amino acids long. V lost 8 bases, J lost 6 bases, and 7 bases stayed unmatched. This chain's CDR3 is CASRDREGDGYTF. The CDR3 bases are TGTGCCAGTCGGGACAGGGAGGGCGATGGCTACACCTTC.

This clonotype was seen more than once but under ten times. CDR3 sequence (DNA): TGTGCCAGCTCGACCAGGGCTAGCGGTAGCTCCTACAATGAGCAGTTCTTC. The encoded protein is CASSTRASGSSYNEQFF. V is TRBV18 and J is TRBJ2-1, with 7 positions matching TRBD2. The CDR3 runs to 17 residues. The J segment lost 0 bases and the V segment lost 6 bases, leaving 11 bases of the junction unmatched. Germline V gene lookup returns CDR1 KGHSH and CDR2 LQKENI. Variable domain in full (rest from reference TRBV18 and TRBJ2-1): NAGVMQNPRHLVRRRGQEARLRCSPMKGHSHVYWYRQLPEEGLKFMVYLQKENIIDESGMPKERFSAEFPKEGPSILRIQQVVRGDSAAYFCASSTRASGSSYNEQFFGPGTRLTVL.

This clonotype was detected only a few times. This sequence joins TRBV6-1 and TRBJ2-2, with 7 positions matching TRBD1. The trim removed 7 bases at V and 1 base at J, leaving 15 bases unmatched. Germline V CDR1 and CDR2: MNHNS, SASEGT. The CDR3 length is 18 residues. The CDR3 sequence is CASKPPPGQRVNTGELFF. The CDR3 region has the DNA TGTGCCAGCAAGCCCCCTCCGGGACAGAGAGTGAACACCGGGGAGCTGTTTTTT.

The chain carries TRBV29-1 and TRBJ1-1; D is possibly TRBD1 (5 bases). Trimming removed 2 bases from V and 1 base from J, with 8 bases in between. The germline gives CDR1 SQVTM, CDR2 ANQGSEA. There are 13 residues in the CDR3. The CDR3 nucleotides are TGCAGCGTTGAACTAGGGGAGAACACTGAAGCTTTCTTT. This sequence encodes CSVELGENTEAFF.

CDR3 sequence (DNA): TGTGCCAGCAGCAACGCGGGAGGGCACGACACCGGGGAGCTGTTTTTT. The encoded protein is CASSNAGGHDTGELFF. V usage is TRBV3-1 and J usage is TRBJ2-2; 9 nucleotides agree with TRBD2. Trimming cost V 5 bases and J 3 bases; bases outside gene matches: 7. The CDR3 consists of 16 residues. Germline CDR1 LGHDT, CDR2 YNNKEL (reference sequence).

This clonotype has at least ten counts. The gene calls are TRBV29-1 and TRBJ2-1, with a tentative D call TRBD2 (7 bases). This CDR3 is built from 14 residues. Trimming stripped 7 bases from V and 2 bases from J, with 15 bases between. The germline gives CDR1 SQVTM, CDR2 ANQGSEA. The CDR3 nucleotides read TGCAGCGCCCTGGGCGGGGGCCCCTACAATGAGCAGTTCTTC. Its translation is CSALGGGPYNEQFF.

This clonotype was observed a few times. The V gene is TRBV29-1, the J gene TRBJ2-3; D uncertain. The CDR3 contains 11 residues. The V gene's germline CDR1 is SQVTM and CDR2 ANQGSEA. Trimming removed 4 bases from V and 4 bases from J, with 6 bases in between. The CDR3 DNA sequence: TGCAGCGTTGGGGAATCAGATACGCAGTATTTT. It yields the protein CSVGESDTQYF.

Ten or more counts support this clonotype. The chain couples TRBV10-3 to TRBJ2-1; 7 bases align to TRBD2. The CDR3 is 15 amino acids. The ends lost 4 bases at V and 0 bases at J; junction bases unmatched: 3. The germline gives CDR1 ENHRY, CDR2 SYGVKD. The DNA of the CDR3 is TGTGCCATCAGTGTAGGCGGGAGCTCCTACAATGAGCAGTTCTTC. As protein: CAISVGGSSYNEQFF.

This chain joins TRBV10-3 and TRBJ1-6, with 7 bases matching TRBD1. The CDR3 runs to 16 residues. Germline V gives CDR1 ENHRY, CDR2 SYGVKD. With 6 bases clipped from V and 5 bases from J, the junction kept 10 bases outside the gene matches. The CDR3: CAIRENSGTDNSPLHF. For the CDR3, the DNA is TGTGCCATCAGGGAAAACTCCGGGACAGATAATTCACCCCTCCACTTT.

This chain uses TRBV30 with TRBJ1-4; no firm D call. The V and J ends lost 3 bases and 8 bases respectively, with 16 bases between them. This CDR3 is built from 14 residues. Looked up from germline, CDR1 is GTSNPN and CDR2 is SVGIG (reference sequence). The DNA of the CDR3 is TGTGCCTGGAGCCACGAAAAGGGTTACGAAAAACTGTTTTTT. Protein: CAWSHEKGYEKLFF.

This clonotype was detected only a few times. CDR3 DNA: TGTGCCAGTAGTATGGCGGGTTCAAACAATGAGCAGTTCTTC. This encodes CASSMAGSNNEQFF. The rearrangement links TRBV19 to TRBJ2-1, with D possibly being TRBD2 (5 bases). This CDR3 is 14 amino acids long. From germline, CDR1 is LNHDA and CDR2 SQIVND (reference sequence). V shed 3 bases and J shed 5 bases, with 11 bases lying between them.